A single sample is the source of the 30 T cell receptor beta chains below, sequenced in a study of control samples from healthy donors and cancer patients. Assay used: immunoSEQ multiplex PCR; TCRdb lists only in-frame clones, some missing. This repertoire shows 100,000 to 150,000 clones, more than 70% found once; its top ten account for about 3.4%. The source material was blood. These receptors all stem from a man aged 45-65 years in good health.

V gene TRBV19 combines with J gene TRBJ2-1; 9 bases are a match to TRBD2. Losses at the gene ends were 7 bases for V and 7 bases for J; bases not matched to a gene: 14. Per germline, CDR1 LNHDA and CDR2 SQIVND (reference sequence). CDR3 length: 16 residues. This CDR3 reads CASNLLSGGSGNEQFF. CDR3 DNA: TGTGCCAGTAACCTCCTTAGCGGGGGCTCTGGTAATGAGCAGTTCTTC.

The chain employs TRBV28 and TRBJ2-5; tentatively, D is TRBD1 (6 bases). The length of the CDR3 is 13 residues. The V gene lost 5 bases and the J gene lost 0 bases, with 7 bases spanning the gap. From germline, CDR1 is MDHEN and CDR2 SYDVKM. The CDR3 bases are TGTGCCAGCAGTGGACAGTACCAAGAGACCCAGTACTTC. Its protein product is CASSGQYQETQYF. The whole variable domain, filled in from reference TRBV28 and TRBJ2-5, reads DVKVTQSSRYLVKRTGEKVFLECVQDMDHENMFWYRQDPGLGLRLIYFSYDVKMKEKGDIPEGYSVSREKKERFSLILESASTNQTSMYLCASSGQYQETQYFGPGTRLLVL.

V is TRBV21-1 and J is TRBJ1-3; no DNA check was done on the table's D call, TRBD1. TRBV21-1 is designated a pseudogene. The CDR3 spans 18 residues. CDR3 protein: CASSYNEDRDLTGNTIYF. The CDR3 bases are TGTGCCAGCAGCTATAACGAGGACAGAGACCTTACTGGAAACACCATATATTTT.

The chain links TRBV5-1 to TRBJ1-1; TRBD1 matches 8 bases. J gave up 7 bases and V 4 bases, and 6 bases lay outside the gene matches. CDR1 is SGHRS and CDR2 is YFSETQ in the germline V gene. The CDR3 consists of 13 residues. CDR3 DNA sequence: TGCGCCAGCAGCCAAGGACAGGGCATTGAAGCTTTCTTT. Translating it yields CASSQGQGIEAFF.

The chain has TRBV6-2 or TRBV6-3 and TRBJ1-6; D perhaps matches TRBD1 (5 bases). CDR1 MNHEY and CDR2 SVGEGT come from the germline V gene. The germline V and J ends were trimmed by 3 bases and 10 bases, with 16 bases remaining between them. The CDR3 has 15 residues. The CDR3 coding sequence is TGTGCCAGCAGTTATTCCAGAGCCAGGGCCTCACCCCTCCACTTT. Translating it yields CASSYSRARASPLHF.

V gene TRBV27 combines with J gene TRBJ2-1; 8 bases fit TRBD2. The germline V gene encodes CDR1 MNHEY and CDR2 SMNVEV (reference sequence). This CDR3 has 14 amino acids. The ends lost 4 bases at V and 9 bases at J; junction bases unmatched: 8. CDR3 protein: CASSSSAGALEQFF. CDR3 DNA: TGTGCCAGCAGTTCATCAGCGGGGGCGCTTGAGCAGTTCTTC.

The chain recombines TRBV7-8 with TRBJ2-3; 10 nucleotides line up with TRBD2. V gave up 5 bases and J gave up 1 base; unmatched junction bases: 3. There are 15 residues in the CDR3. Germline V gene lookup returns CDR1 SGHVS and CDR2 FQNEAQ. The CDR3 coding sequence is TGTGCCAGCAGCGTCGGACTAGCGGGCACAGATACGCAGTATTTT. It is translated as CASSVGLAGTDTQYF.

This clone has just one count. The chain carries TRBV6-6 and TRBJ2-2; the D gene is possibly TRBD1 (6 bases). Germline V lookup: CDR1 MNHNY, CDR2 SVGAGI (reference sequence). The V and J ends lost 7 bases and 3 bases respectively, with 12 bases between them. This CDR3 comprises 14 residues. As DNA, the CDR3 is TGTGCCAGCAAGAGACAGGAGCACACCGGGGAGCTGTTTTTT. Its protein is CASKRQEHTGELFF.

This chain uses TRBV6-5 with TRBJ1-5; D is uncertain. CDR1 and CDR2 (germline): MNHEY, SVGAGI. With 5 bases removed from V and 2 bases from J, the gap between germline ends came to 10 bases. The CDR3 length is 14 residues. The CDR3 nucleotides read TGTGCCAGCAGTCCGGGAATAGGCAATCAGCCCCAGCATTTT. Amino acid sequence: CASSPGIGNQPQHF.

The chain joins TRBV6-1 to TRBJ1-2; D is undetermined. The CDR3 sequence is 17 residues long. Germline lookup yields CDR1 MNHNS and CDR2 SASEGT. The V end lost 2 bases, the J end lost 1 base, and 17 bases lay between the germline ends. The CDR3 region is CASSEKSGQTSNYGYTF. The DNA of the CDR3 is TGTGCCAGCAGTGAAAAGTCCGGGCAGACCAGTAACTATGGCTACACCTTC.

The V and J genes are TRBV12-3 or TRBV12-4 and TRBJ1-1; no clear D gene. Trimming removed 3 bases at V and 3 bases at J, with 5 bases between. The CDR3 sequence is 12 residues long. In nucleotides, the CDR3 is TGTGCCAGCAGTTTTTTGGACACTGAAGCTTTCTTT. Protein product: CASSFLDTEAFF.

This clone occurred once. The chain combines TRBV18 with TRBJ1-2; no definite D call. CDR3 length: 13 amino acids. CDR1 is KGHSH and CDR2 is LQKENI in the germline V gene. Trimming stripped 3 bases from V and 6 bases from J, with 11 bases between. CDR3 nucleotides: TGTGCCAGCTCACCGTCGCTCGGCGATGGCTACACCTTC. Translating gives CASSPSLGDGYTF. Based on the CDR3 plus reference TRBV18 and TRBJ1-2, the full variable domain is NAGVMQNPRHLVRRRGQEARLRCSPMKGHSHVYWYRQLPEEGLKFMVYLQKENIIDESGMPKERFSAEFPKEGPSILRIQQVVRGDSAAYFCASSPSLGDGYTFGSGTRLTVV.

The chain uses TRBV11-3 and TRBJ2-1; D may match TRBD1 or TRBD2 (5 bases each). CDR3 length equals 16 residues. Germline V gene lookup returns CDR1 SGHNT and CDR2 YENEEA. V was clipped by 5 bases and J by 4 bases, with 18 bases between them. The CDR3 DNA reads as TGTGCCAGCAGCCCTAGGGCGGGTGGGGGTTACAATGAGCAGTTCTTC. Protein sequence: CASSPRAGGGYNEQFF.

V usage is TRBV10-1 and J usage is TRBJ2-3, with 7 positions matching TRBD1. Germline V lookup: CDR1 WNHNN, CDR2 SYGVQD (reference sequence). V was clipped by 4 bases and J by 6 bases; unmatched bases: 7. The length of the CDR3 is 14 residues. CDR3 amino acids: CASSGQRGPDTQYF. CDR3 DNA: TGCGCCAGCAGTGGACAAAGGGGGCCTGATACGCAGTATTTT.

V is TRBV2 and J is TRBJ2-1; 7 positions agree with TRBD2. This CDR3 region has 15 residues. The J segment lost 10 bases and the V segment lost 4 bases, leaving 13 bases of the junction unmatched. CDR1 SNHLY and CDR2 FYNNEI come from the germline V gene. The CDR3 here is CASSASGLVGEEQFF. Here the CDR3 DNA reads TGTGCCAGCAGTGCCTCCGGACTAGTAGGTGAAGAGCAGTTCTTC.

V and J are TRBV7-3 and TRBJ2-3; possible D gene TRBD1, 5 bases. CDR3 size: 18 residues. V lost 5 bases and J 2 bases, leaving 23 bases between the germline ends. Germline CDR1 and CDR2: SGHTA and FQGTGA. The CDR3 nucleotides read TGTGCCAGCAGCACAAACGGGCCAGGGTGGATAAACACAGATACGCAGTATTTT. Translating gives CASSTNGPGWINTDTQYF.

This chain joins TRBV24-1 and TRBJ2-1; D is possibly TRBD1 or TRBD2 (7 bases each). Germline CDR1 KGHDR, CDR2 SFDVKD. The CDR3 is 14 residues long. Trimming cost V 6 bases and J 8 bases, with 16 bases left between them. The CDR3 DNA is TGTGCCACCAGTTCTTCAGGGGGGGTGGATGAGCAGTTCTTC. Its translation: CATSSSGGVDEQFF.

The CDR3 protein is CASSYETREKLFF. The DNA of the CDR3 is TGTGCCAGCAGTTACGAAACACGGGAAAAACTGTTTTTT. The chain carries TRBV6-5 and TRBJ1-4; D is unclear. Germline assignment: CDR1 MNHEY and CDR2 SVGAGI. Deletions cut 2 bases from V and 8 bases from J, with 9 bases between. CDR3 length: 13 residues.

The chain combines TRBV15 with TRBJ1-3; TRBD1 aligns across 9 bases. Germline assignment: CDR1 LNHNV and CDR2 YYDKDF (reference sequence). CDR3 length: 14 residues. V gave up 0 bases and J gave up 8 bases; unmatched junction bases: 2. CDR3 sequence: CATSREQGADTIYF. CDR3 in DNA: TGTGCCACCAGCAGAGAACAGGGGGCAGACACCATATATTTT.

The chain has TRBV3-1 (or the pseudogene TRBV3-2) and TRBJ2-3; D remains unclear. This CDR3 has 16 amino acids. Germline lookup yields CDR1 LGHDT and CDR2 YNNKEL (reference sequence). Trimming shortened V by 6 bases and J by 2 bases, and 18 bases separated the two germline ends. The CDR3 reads CASSPNSLRNTDTQYF. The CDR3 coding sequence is TGTGCCAGCAGTCCAAACAGTCTCCGGAACACAGATACGCAGTATTTT.

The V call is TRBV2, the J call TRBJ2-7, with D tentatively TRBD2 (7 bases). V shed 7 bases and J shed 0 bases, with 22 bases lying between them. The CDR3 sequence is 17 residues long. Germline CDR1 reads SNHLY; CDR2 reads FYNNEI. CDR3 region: CASTFPRGGGLSYEQYF. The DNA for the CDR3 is TGTGCCAGCACCTTCCCAAGGGGCGGGGGCCTCTCCTACGAGCAGTACTTC. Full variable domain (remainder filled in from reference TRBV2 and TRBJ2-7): EPEVTQTPSHQVTQMGQEVILRCVPISNHLYFYWYRQILGQKVEFLVSFYNNEISEKSEIFDDQFSVERPDGSNFTLKIRSTKLEDSAMYFCASTFPRGGGLSYEQYFGPGTRLTVT.

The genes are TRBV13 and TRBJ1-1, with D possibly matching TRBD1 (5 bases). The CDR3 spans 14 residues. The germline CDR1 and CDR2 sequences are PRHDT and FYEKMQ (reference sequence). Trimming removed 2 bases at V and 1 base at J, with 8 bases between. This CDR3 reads CASSLLGTNTEAFF. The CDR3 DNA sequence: TGTGCCAGCAGCTTACTGGGGACGAACACTGAAGCTTTCTTT.

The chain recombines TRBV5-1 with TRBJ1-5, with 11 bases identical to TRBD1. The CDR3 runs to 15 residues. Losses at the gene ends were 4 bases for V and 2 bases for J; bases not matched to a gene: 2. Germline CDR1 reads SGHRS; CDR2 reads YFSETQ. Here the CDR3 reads CASSPGQGGNQPQHF. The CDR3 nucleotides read TGCGCCAGCAGCCCGGGACAGGGGGGCAATCAGCCCCAGCATTTT.

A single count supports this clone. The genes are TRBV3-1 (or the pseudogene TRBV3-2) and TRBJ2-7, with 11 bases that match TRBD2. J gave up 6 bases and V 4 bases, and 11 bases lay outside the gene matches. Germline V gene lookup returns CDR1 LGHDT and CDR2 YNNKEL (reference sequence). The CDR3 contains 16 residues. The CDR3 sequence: CASSRGRTSGSGEQYF. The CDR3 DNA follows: TGTGCCAGCAGCCGGGGACGAACTAGCGGGAGTGGCGAGCAGTACTTC.

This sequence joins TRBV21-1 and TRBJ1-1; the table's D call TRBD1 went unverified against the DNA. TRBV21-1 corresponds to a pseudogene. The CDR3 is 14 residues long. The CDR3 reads CASQGDRVNTEAFF. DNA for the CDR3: TGTGCCAGTCAGGGGGATAGGGTGAACACTGAAGCTTTCTTT.

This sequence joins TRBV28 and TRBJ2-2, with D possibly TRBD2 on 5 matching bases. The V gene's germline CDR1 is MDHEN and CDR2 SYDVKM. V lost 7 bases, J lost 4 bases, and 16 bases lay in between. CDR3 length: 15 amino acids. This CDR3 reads CASTSTRDFTGELFF. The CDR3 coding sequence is TGTGCCAGCACCTCTACCCGGGATTTCACCGGGGAGCTGTTTTTT.

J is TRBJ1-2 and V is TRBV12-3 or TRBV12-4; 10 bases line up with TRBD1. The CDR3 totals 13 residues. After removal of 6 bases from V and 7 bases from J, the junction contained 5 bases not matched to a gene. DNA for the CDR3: TGTGCCAGCAGGTGGACAGGGGGGGGTGGCTACACCTTC. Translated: CASRWTGGGGYTF.

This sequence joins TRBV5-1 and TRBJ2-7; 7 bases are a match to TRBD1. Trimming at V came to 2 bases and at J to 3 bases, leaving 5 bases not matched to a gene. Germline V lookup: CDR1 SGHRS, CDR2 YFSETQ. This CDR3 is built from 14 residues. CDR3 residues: CASSFGTAVYEQYF. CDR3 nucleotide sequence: TGCGCCAGCAGCTTTGGGACAGCGGTCTACGAGCAGTACTTC.

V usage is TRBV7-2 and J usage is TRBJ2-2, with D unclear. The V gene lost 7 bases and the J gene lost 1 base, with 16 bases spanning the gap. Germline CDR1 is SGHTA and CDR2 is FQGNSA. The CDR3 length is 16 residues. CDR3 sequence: CASKIGLFVNTGELFF. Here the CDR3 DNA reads TGTGCCAGCAAGATAGGGCTCTTCGTGAACACCGGGGAGCTGTTTTTT.

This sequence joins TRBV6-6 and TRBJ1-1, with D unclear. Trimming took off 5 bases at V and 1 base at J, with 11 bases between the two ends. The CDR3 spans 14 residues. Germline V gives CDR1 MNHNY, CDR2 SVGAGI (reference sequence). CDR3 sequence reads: CASSDREKNTEAFF. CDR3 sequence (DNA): TGTGCCAGCAGTGACCGGGAAAAGAACACTGAAGCTTTCTTT.